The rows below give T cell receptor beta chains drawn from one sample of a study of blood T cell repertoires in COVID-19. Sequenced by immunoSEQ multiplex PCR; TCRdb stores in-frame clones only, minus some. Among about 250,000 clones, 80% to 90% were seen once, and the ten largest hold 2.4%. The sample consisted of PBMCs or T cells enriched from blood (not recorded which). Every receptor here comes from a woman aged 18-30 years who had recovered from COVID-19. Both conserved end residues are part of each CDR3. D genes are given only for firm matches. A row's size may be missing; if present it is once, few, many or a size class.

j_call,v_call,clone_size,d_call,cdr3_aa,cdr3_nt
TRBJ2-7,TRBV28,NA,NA,CASSLWKLAGSYGQYF,TGTGCCAGCAGTTTATGGAAACTAGCTGGCTCGTACGGGCAGTACTTC
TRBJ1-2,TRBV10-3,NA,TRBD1,CAISEDRANYGYTF,TGTGCCATCAGTGAGGACAGGGCGAACTATGGCTACACCTTC
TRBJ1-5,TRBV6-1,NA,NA,CASSEWGFNQPQHF,TGTGCCAGCAGTGAATGGGGCTTCAATCAGCCCCAGCATTTT
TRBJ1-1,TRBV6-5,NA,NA,CASRGEIEAFF,TGTGCCAGCAGGGGAGAGATAGAAGCTTTCTTT
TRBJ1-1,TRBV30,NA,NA,CAWSANLQGTLTFF,TGTGCCTGGAGTGCCAATTTACAGGGTACCTTGACTTTCTTT
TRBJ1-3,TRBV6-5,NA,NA,CASRPGQLGNTIYF,TGTGCCAGCAGACCCGGACAGTTGGGAAACACCATATATTTT
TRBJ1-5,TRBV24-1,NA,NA,CATSPGGYQPQHF,TGTGCCACCAGCCCCGGGGGATATCAGCCCCAGCATTTT
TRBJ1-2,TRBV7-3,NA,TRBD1,CASSPTGQGNYGYTF,TGTGCCAGCAGCCCCACGGGACAGGGGAACTATGGCTACACCTTC
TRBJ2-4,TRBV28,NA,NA,CASSLSVGLAKNIQYF,TGTGCCAGCAGTTTATCCGTGGGACTAGCCAAAAACATTCAGTACTTC
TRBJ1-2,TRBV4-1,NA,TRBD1,CASSHDRGRTAYGYTF,TGCGCCAGCAGCCATGACAGGGGGCGGACCGCCTATGGCTACACCTTC
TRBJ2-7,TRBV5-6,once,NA,CASSLGLASYEQYF,TGTGCCAGCAGCTTGGGGCTAGCTAGCTACGAGCAGTACTTC
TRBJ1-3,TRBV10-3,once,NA,CATTLSGNTIYF,TGTGCCACAACGCTATCTGGAAACACCATATATTTT
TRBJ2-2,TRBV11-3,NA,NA,CASSPRQGRTGELFF,TGTGCCAGCAGCCCGAGGCAGGGGCGGACCGGGGAGCTGTTTTTT
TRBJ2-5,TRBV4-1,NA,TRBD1,CASSRGQGSKIETQYF,TGCGCCAGCAGCCGGGGACAGGGGAGCAAAATTGAGACCCAGTACTTC
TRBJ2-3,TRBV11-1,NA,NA,CASSPWRGGLADTQYF,TGTGCCAGCAGCCCTTGGAGGGGGGGCCTCGCAGATACGCAGTATTTT
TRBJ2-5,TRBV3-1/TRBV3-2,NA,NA,CASSQGRGQYF,TGTGCCAGCAGCCAAGGACGGGGCCAGTACTTC
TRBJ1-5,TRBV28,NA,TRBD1,CASSKTGVTLFQPQHF,TGTGCCAGCAGCAAAACAGGGGTTACCCTGTTTCAGCCCCAGCATTTT
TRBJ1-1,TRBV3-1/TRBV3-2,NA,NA,CASRLGQLNTEAFF,TGTGCCAGCAGGCTGGGGCAGTTGAACACTGAAGCTTTCTTT
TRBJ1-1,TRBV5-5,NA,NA,CASSPPQGSNTEAFF,TGTGCCAGCAGCCCTCCCCAGGGTTCGAACACTGAAGCTTTCTTT
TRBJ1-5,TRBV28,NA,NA,CASSRPGRDNQPQHF,TGTGCCAGCAGTCGCCCGGGGAGGGACAATCAGCCCCAGCATTTT
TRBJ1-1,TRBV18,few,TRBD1,CASSLKGVGGLNTEAFF,TGTGCCAGCTCACTCAAAGGCGTAGGGGGCTTGAACACTGAAGCTTTCTTT
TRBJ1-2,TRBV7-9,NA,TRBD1,CASSLVIMGQGRSYGYTF,TGTGCCAGCAGCTTAGTGATAATGGGACAGGGAAGGTCCTATGGCTACACCTTC
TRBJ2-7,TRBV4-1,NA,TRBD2,CASQKGLAGAYEQYF,TGCGCCAGCCAAAAGGGACTAGCGGGGGCCTACGAGCAGTACTTC
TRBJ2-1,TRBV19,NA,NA,CASSIVGQIVHNEQFF,TGTGCCAGTAGTATAGTTGGCCAAATCGTCCACAATGAGCAGTTCTTC
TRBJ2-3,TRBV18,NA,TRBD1,CASSRQGPVSDTQYF,TGTGCCAGCTCACGACAGGGCCCCGTCTCCGATACGCAGTATTTT
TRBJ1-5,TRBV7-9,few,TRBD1,CASSSGQGGQPQHF,TGTGCCAGCAGCTCGGGACAGGGGGGTCAGCCCCAGCATTTT
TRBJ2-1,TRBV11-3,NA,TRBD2,CASSYRSGGLYNEQFF,TGTGCCAGCAGCTATAGAAGCGGGGGGCTCTACAATGAGCAGTTCTTC
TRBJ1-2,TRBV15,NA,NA,CATSRDRDSGYGYTF,TGTGCCACCAGCAGAGACAGGGACTCGGGCTATGGCTACACCTTC
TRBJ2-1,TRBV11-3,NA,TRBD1,CASSLGFRGRQFF,TGTGCCAGCAGCTTAGGGTTCAGGGGGCGGCAGTTCTTC
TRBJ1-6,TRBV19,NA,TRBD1,CASRATHRGRSPLHF,TGTGCCAGTAGAGCCACGCACAGGGGTCGTTCACCCCTCCACTTT
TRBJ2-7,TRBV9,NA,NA,CASSPWGRSYEQYF,TGTGCCAGCAGCCCGTGGGGGAGGTCCTACGAGCAGTACTTC
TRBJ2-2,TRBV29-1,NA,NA,CSVHTSLNTGELFF,TGCAGCGTCCATACATCCCTGAACACCGGGGAGCTGTTTTTT
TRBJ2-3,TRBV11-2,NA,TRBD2,CASSFRTSGGSTDTQYF,TGTGCCAGCAGCTTCCGGACTAGCGGGGGGAGCACAGATACGCAGTATTTT
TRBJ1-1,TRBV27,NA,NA,CASSPSALGAPREAFF,TGTGCCAGCAGTCCCTCGGCCCTGGGGGCCCCTCGTGAAGCTTTCTTT
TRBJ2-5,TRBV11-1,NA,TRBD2,CASSKGLAGGQETQYF,TGTGCCAGCAGCAAGGGACTAGCGGGGGGGCAAGAGACCCAGTACTTC
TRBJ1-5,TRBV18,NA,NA,CASSPTEKEPQHF,TGTGCCAGCTCACCAACAGAAAAGGAGCCCCAGCATTTT
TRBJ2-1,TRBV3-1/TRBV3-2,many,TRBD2,CASSWTSRDEQFF,TGTGCCAGCAGCTGGACTAGTAGGGATGAGCAGTTCTTC
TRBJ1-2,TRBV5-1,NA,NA,CASSAPERLYGYTF,TGCGCCAGCAGCGCTCCGGAGAGACTCTATGGCTACACCTTC
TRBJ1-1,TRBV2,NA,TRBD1,CASTLTGVTEAFF,TGTGCCAGCACCTTGACAGGGGTCACTGAAGCTTTCTTT
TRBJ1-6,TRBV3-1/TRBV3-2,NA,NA,CASSQDLAVNSPLHF,TGTGCCAGCAGCCAAGATCTGGCAGTTAATTCACCCCTCCACTTT
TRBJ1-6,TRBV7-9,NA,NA,CASSSEDSPLHF,TGTGCCAGCAGCTCCGAGGATTCACCCCTCCACTTT
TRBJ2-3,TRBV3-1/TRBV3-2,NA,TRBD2,CASSQGEGTQYF,TGTGCCAGCAGCCAGGGGGAGGGTACGCAGTATTTT